Below, 2 T cell receptor beta chains from the same sample are listed, as sequenced in a study of lymphopenia after photon versus proton radiotherapy. Measured with immunoSEQ multiplex PCR; TCRdb has only the in-frame clones, and not every one. This table has around 62,000 clones, about 81% appearing once. The source was peripheral blood, collected from a patient treated with proton-based radiotherapy. These receptor sequences come from a man aged 55 to 70 with pancreatic cancer.

V and J are TRBV28 and TRBJ2-4; no clear D gene. There are 15 residues in the CDR3. V lost 3 bases and J 2 bases, leaving 11 bases between the germline ends. The germline CDR1 and CDR2 sequences are MDHEN and SYDVKM. CDR3: CASSFPDWSKNIQYF. In DNA, the CDR3 is TGTGCCAGCAGTTTTCCCGACTGGTCCAAAAACATTCAGTACTTC.

V is TRBV7-8 and J is TRBJ1-5, with D possibly TRBD1 on 6 matching bases. Germline CDR1 is SGHVS and CDR2 is FQNEAQ. V was pared by 0 bases and J by 4 bases, with 13 bases between. The CDR3 consists of 16 residues. The CDR3 region has the DNA TGTGCCAGCAGCTTAGCGTCAGGGGAGAGGAATCAGCCCCAGCATTTT. Amino acids: CASSLASGERNQPQHF.